A selection of T cell receptor beta chains follows, all from one sample in a study of shared T cell receptors in the human thymus. This table comes from immunoSEQ multiplex PCR, and its TCRdb copy is limited to in-frame clones, with some not included. The data contain approximately 490,000 clones, around 82% of them singletons. This sample also belongs to another study, concerning human thymus T cells.

The sequenced sample was thymocytes. These receptors came from a boy younger than two with a congenital heart defect. CDR3s include the opening cysteine and the closing phenylalanine or tryptophan. The D gene is left open where the match is weak. For some rows the clone size is stated as once, few or many, or as a class when expanded; others skip it.

-,-,TRBV7-9,14,TRBJ1-1,TGTGCCAGCCGTAGAAGGGGTGTCGACACTGAAGCTTTCTTT,CASRRRGVDTEAFF
-,TRBD2,TRBV27,16,TRBJ2-1,TGTGCCAGCAGTTTGTCACTAGCGGGAGCCTACAATGAGCAGTTCTTC,CASSLSLAGAYNEQFF
-,TRBD1,TRBV11-3,16,TRBJ2-7,TGTGCCAGCAGCTGGACCACGACAGGGGGAGCCTACGAGCAGTACTTC,CASSWTTTGGAYEQYF
-,TRBD1,TRBV11-2,16,TRBJ1-2,TGTGCCAGCAGCTTAGATCGGTACAGGGGGCAGGTTGGCTACACCTTC,CASSLDRYRGQVGYTF
few,TRBD2,TRBV5-8,18,TRBJ2-6,TGTGCCAGCAGCTTCACTAGCGGGAGAATTGCTGGGGCCAACGTCCTGACTTTC,CASSFTSGRIAGANVLTF
-,-,TRBV6-4,18,TRBJ2-1,TGTGCCAGCAGTGACGTGCGGGACAGCCACCTTTCCTACAATGAGCAGTTCTTC,CASSDVRDSHLSYNEQFF
-,-,TRBV4-3,15,TRBJ2-2,TGCGCCAGCAGCCAAGAGCGGGGTAGGACCGGGGAGCTGTTTTTT,CASSQERGRTGELFF
-,TRBD1,TRBV29-1,15,TRBJ1-1,TGCAGCGCGGAAGGGGCAGGGGGCCTGACCACTGAAGCTTTCTTT,CSAEGAGGLTTEAFF
-,-,TRBV11-2,13,TRBJ1-3,TGTGCCAGCAGCTTTCTCCCTGGAAACACCATATATTTT,CASSFLPGNTIYF
-,-,TRBV11-3,13,TRBJ2-1,TGTGCCAGCAGCCCCCGCCAGGACAATGAGCAGTTCTTC,CASSPRQDNEQFF
-,-,TRBV9,15,TRBJ1-1,TGTGCCAGCAGCGTAGATGGGCAGCACCACGAAGAAGCTTTCTTT,CASSVDGQHHEEAFF
-,-,TRBV29-1,12,TRBJ1-5,TGCAGCGCGGGGGGGGACAATCAGCCCCAGCATTTT,CSAGGDNQPQHF
-,-,TRBV7-2,13,TRBJ2-2,TGTGCCAGCAGCCCCCTTCACACCGGGGAGCTGTTTTTT,CASSPLHTGELFF
-,TRBD1,TRBV7-9,16,TRBJ1-2,TGTGCCAGCAGCTTAACATCCCCAGGGGGGAACTATGGCTACACCTTC,CASSLTSPGGNYGYTF
few,-,TRBV18,14,TRBJ1-2,TGTGCCAGCTCACCACGTGGGGGACTCTATGGCTACACCTTC,CASSPRGGLYGYTF
-,TRBD1,TRBV6-1,15,TRBJ2-1,TGTGCCAGCAGACGGGACAGTCTCTTTTACAATGAGCAGTTCTTC,CASRRDSLFYNEQFF
-,TRBD2,TRBV5-4,17,TRBJ2-1,TGTGCCAGCAGCTTGGCCCGCGGGACTAGCGGGATACATGAGCAGTTCTTC,CASSLARGTSGIHEQFF
-,-,TRBV15,14,TRBJ2-7,TGTGCCACCAGCAGACGGGGAAGCTCCTACGAGCAGTACTTC,CATSRRGSSYEQYF
-,TRBD1,TRBV11-2,13,TRBJ1-1,TGTGCCAGCAGCTTATGGACAGGGGCTGAAGCTTTCTTT,CASSLWTGAEAFF
-,TRBD2,TRBV14,20,TRBJ2-7,TGTGCCAGCAGCTTCCTTCCACCTCCCAACGCCGGGACTAGTACTCGGGAGCAGTACTTC,CASSFLPPPNAGTSTREQYF
-,-,TRBV19,12,TRBJ1-4,TGTGCCAGTAGTTGGTCAGGGGAAAAACTGTTTTTT,CASSWSGEKLFF
-,-,TRBV11-2,13,TRBJ1-2,TGTGCCAGCAGCTTAGGCCGGGGATATGGCTACACCTTC,CASSLGRGYGYTF
-,TRBD2,TRBV27,14,TRBJ2-2,TGTGCCAGCAGTTTATCTCGGGAGGACGGGGAGCTGTTTTTT,CASSLSREDGELFF
few,-,TRBV7-9,16,TRBJ2-2,TGTGCCAGCAGCTTAGACGGCGGTCCCAACGCCGGGGAGCTGTTTTTT,CASSLDGGPNAGELFF
-,-,TRBV12-5,13,TRBJ2-7,TGTGCTAGTGGTTTGGACCAGGGGCACGAGCAGTACTTC,CASGLDQGHEQYF
few,-,TRBV2,17,TRBJ2-3,TGTGCCAGCAGTGAAATAGGCGGGAAGGCTGGCACAGATACGCAGTATTTT,CASSEIGGKAGTDTQYF
few,-,TRBV11-2,15,TRBJ2-7,TGTGCCAGCAGCTTAGATGGAGGCCCCCCCTACGAGCAGTACTTC,CASSLDGGPPYEQYF
-,-,TRBV7-9,13,TRBJ2-7,TGTGCCAGCAGCTTAGCCACGGCAGGAGAGCAGTACTTC,CASSLATAGEQYF